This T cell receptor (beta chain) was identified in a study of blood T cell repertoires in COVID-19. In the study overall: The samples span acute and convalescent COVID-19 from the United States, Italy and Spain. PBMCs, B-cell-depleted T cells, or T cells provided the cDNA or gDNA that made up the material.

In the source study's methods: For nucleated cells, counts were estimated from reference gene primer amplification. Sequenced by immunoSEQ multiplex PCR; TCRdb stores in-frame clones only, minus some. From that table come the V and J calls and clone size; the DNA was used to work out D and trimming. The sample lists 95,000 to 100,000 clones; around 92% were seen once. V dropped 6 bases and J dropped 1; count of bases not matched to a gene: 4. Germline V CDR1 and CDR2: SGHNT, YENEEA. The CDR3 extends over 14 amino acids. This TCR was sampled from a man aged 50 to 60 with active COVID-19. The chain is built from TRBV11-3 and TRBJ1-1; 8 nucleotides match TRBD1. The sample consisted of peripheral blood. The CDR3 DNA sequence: TGTGCCAGCAGTCGAGGACAGGGGAACACTGAAGCTTTCTTT. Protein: CASSRGQGNTEAFF.